This TCR beta chain stems from a study of Ad26.COV2.S vaccination and SARS-CoV-2 variants. About the study: By the intramuscular route, Ad26.COV2.S was given once, or twice 56 days apart.

Some clones are missing from TCRdb's copy, which holds only in-frame ones; the method was immunoSEQ multiplex PCR. Counted here are a few hundred thousand clones, around nine tenths occurring once; the ten biggest clones make up less than 4.5%. This clone was seen a few times. Its antigen is currently unknown. Overall study results and limits: Placebo and vaccine recipients had non-spike TCR breadth that was similar. Total T cell responses may have been underestimated by the TCR breadth and depth analyses.

As for treatment: over 15 received Ad26.COV2.S at low or high dose, single or two shots; several received placebo; per-sample allocation not given. Each sample was drawn 63 days after the first injection (of vaccine or placebo). What was given as vaccine was an Ad26 vector encoding Wuhan-strain SARS-CoV-2 spike. Germline V gene data show CDR1 as SGDLS and CDR2 as YYNGEE. This CDR3 has 16 residues. With 3 bases clipped from V and 0 bases from J, the junction kept 5 bases outside the gene matches. The material sequenced was peripheral blood, taken in a trial of Ad26.COV2.S vaccine versus placebo. This chain links TRBV9 with TRBJ2-1; TRBD2 matches at 8 bases. The clonotype was recovered from a person between 18 and 59 years old who received the Ad26.COV2.S COVID-19 vaccine or a placebo. CDR3 DNA sequence: TGTGCCAGCAGCGAAGTAGCGGGGAACTCCTACAATGAGCAGTTCTTC. Translated, it gives CASSEVAGNSYNEQFF.